This T cell receptor beta chain was retrieved from a study of T cell responses to AZD1222 COVID-19 vaccine (dated by TCRdb to the early 2020s). With regard to the full study: A total of about 250 trial participants underwent TCR sequencing, of whom 200 to 220 had received two doses of AZD1222 and about 25 had received two doses of the MenACWY control vaccine. Trial participants were enrolled by age into 18-55, 56-69 and 70-plus year subgroups, with approximately 150, 30 and 60 TCR-sequenced participants respectively. Broad study findings and their caveats: Vaccine-associated CD4 TCRs spanned the whole spike protein, with dominant responses in regions 160-218 and 743-854. In the small 56-69-year group, the increase in depth fell short of significance, most likely because of low power. Because no samples from the day 14 peak response were available, repertoires could be characterized only after the peak T cell response. Nearly half of unique spike-specific TCRs reportedly recognized epitopes outside regions mutated in the B.1.351 and B.1.1.7 variants. Most participants were white British and females outnumbered males, and the authors suggested that clonal diversity may have been underestimated. Spike-specific TCR breadth and depth rose significantly after two AZD1222 doses compared with day 0 and with MenACWY recipients. Conclusions about previously exposed vaccinees were limited because only a handful of AZD1222 recipients were SARS-CoV-2 seropositive at baseline.

This clone was detected once. The specificity of this receptor is unknown. Base qualities are missing; no much larger clone stands one base away. The CDR3 regions of human TCRbeta chains were subjected to immunosequencing. For the original study's pipeline: Repertoire TCRs were matched against a reference library of SARS-CoV-2-specific TCRs generated with the MIRA antigen-specificity platform. Breadth was defined as the fraction of unique TCRs that were SARS-CoV-2-associated. Depth was defined as the fraction of total T cells that were SARS-CoV-2-associated. Using the MIRA data, each spike-specific TCR was assigned both to the spike region to which the TCR was reactive and to a CD4 or CD8 class. Log10-transformed breadth and depth values were compared by one-way ANOVA with Sidak's multiple comparisons tests. TCRdb obtained this table from immuneACCESS and retained in-frame rearrangements with V and J assigned. These tables miss some clones; where compared with another copy, unresolved V genes account for less than half of the shortfall, and the remainder is unexplained. D and trimming come from the DNA, and the V and J calls and clone size come from that table. For this sample the table gives 120,000 to 150,000 clones, of which approximately 89% were detected only once. The top ten clones comprise 1.5% to 2% of the sample.

From cysteine to phenylalanine, the CDR3 is 13 amino acids long. The entry retains the CDR3 DNA only, 39 bases that are in frame from base 1. A distance of 20 bases separates the germline ends of V and J, which lose 5 bases and 13 bases respectively. Reading the germline V gene gives CDR1 SGHVS and CDR2 FQNEAQ. The sample's time point label is to be understood as: about 28 days (+/-7) after the second vaccine dose. Because spike-specific TCR depth and breadth did not differ between the two schedules, AZD1222 recipients who got a second dose at roughly 4 weeks were pooled with those who got a second dose at roughly 12 weeks. Vaccinee samples came from UK trials COV001 and COV002, including a single-blind randomized controlled phase 2/3 trial of AZD1222 (ChAdOx1 nCoV-19) in healthy adults. For TCRbeta chain sequencing, PBMC samples from trial participants were taken at day 0 and at day 28 after the second dose.

The clonotype was recovered from an adult who received the AZD1222 COVID-19 vaccine. Recombination connected TRBV7-8 to TRBJ2-5; the D gene is perhaps TRBD2, from 6 matching bases. The sequencing here drew on peripheral blood, taken 28 days after the second AZD1222 dose. The CDR3 has the sequence CASSPPTSSLPYF. The DNA is TGTGCCAGCAGCCCACCGACTAGTTCACTACCGTACTTC.